This T cell receptor beta chain was sequenced for a study of beta chain features in type 1 diabetes. Expressed TCRB transcripts were sequenced, since all the RNA that had been isolated was reverse transcribed. Assay: immunoSEQ multiplex PCR; the TCRdb copy retains only in-frame clones and omits some. The sample includes almost 350,000 clones, under 8.5% of them seen just once. Germline V gene lookup returns CDR1 SQVTM and CDR2 ANQGSEA. The CDR3 has 13 amino acids. V dropped 4 bases and J dropped 7 bases, with 16 bases sitting between them. As regards this clone: What it binds is not known.

Study findings and constraints: A closer apparent resemblance between naive, central memory and Treg TCRB repertoires was seen in patients than in healthy donors.

J is TRBJ1-1 and V is TRBV29-1; TRBD1 is a possible D gene (6 bases). The sequencing sample was made of central memory CD4+ T cells from blood. The clonotype originates from a woman in her late teens or twenties in good health. The CDR3 sequence is CSVGAGQTLEAFF. Written as DNA, the CDR3 is TGCAGCGTTGGGGCCGGACAGACCCTTGAAGCTTTCTTT.